Below are 29 T cell receptor beta chains sequenced from a single sample in a study of blood T cell repertoires in COVID-19. Some clones are missing from TCRdb's copy, which holds only in-frame ones; the method was immunoSEQ multiplex PCR. The repertoire holds approximately 190,000 clones, with 84% as singletons. The sample was PBMCs or T cells enriched from blood (not recorded which). All receptors derive from a woman aged 25 to 45 who had been exposed to COVID-19.

V gene TRBV2 combines with J gene TRBJ2-3, with 9 bases that match TRBD2. CDR3 length equals 16 residues. Losses at the gene ends were 4 bases for V and 8 bases for J; bases not matched to a gene: 13. Germline V gives CDR1 SNHLY, CDR2 FYNNEI. The CDR3 sequence is CASSGGSGRQSGTQYF. The CDR3 region has the DNA TGTGCCAGCAGTGGAGGTAGCGGGAGACAGAGTGGTACGCAGTATTTT.

The chain is built from TRBV6-5 and TRBJ2-3; tentative D call: TRBD2 (6 bases). The germline V gene encodes CDR1 MNHEY and CDR2 SVGAGI. V gave up 6 bases and J gave up 6 bases, with 10 bases separating them. The CDR3 runs 12 residues. Here the CDR3 reads CASRRSGDTQYF. CDR3 in DNA: TGTGCCAGCAGGCGTAGCGGTGATACGCAGTATTTT.

This chain uses TRBV5-6 with TRBJ1-6, with 10 bases fitting TRBD1. The CDR3 extends over 13 amino acids. Germline V CDR1 and CDR2: SGHDT, YYEEEE. The J segment lost 8 bases and the V segment lost 8 bases, leaving 4 bases of the junction unmatched. CDR3 DNA sequence: TGTGCCAGTACAGGACAGGGGGATTCACCCCTCCACTTT. It translates to CASTGQGDSPLHF.

The table lists this clone with a count of one. The chain couples TRBV7-2 to TRBJ2-3; 10 bases agree with TRBD1. The CDR3 has 17 amino acids. In germline, CDR1 is SGHTA, CDR2 FQGNSA. Germline trimming cut 5 bases from V and 2 bases from J; bases unmatched to any gene: 10. CDR3 nucleotides: TGTGCCAGCAGCGGACCGACCGGGACAGGGGACACAGATACGCAGTATTTT. This translates into CASSGPTGTGDTDTQYF.

The chain is built from TRBV5-8 and TRBJ1-4; D call uncertain. CDR3 length equals 15 residues. Per germline, CDR1 SGHTS and CDR2 YDEGEE. The V end lost 1 base, the J end lost 0 bases, and 7 bases lay between the germline ends. Written as DNA, the CDR3 is TGTGCCAGCAGCTTGTCCGGGGCAACTAATGAAAAACTGTTTTTT. Translated, it gives CASSLSGATNEKLFF.

The chain is built from TRBV11-2 and TRBJ1-1, with 8 bases matching TRBD1. Germline loops: CDR1 SGHAT, CDR2 FQNNGV. CDR3 size: 11 residues. After removal of 5 bases from V and 12 bases from J, the junction contained 5 bases not matched to a gene. CDR3 sequence (DNA): TGTGCCAGCAGCCGGACAGGGATAACTTTCTTT. Its protein product is CASSRTGITFF.

V gene TRBV28 combines with J gene TRBJ1-6; perhaps TRBD1 as D (6 bases). Trimming shortened V by 7 bases and J by 0 bases, and 13 bases separated the two germline ends. Germline CDR1 and CDR2: MDHEN and SYDVKM. The CDR3 spans 16 residues. The CDR3 region is CASKDSKSSYNSPLHF. For the CDR3, the DNA is TGTGCCAGCAAGGACAGCAAAAGCTCCTATAATTCACCCCTCCACTTT. The full variable domain, with the rest looked up from reference TRBV28 and TRBJ1-6, is DVKVTQSSRYLVKRTGEKVFLECVQDMDHENMFWYRQDPGLGLRLIYFSYDVKMKEKGDIPEGYSVSREKKERFSLILESASTNQTSMYLCASKDSKSSYNSPLHFGNGTRLTVT.

V and J are TRBV4-1 and TRBJ2-1; D is unresolved. V shed 1 base and J shed 2 bases, with 12 bases lying between them. The CDR3 extends over 16 amino acids. CDR1 MGHRA and CDR2 YSYEKL come from the germline V gene. Here the CDR3 DNA reads TGCGCCAGCAGCCAAGTTGCGGCGCTCGCCTACAATGAGCAGTTCTTC. Translating gives CASSQVAALAYNEQFF.

The chain combines TRBV6-6 with TRBJ1-5; TRBD1 might be the D (6 bases). Trimming removed 8 bases at V and 3 bases at J, with 17 bases between. CDR1 is MNHNY, CDR2 SVGAGI, per germline (reference sequence). There are 15 residues in the CDR3. CDR3 sequence reads: CASRSGDSDNQPQHF. The DNA for the CDR3 is TGTGCCAGCCGCTCAGGGGATTCCGACAATCAGCCCCAGCATTTT.

CDR3: CASSTANFGEKLFF. In DNA, the CDR3 is TGTGCCAGCAGTACGGCCAACTTCGGGGAAAAACTGTTTTTT. This chain uses TRBV6-5 with TRBJ1-4; D is unclear. Trimming took off 5 bases at V and 8 bases at J, with 15 bases between the two ends. The germline gives CDR1 MNHEY, CDR2 SVGAGI. This CDR3 is built from 14 residues.

The J gene is TRBJ2-7, the V gene TRBV7-9, with TRBD1 matching 7 bases. The V gene's germline CDR1 is SEHNR and CDR2 FQNEAQ (reference sequence). The CDR3 has 17 amino acids. V lost 2 bases, J lost 4 bases, and 14 bases stayed unmatched. The CDR3: CASSLTFGQEMGYEQYF. The CDR3 DNA is TGTGCCAGCAGCTTAACCTTCGGACAGGAAATGGGGTACGAGCAGTACTTC.

J is TRBJ1-6 and V is TRBV6-2 or TRBV6-3; TRBD1 agrees at 7 bases. Trimming cost V 6 bases and J 5 bases; bases outside gene matches: 4. This CDR3 spans 14 amino acids. Germline loops: CDR1 MNHEY, CDR2 SVGEGT. The CDR3 DNA reads as TGTGCCAGCAGCCAGGACAGGAATAATTCACCCCTCCACTTT. Protein product: CASSQDRNNSPLHF.

The genes are TRBV19 and TRBJ1-1; TRBD1 is a possible D gene (6 bases). The V end lost 6 bases, the J end lost 3 bases, and 17 bases lay between the germline ends. This CDR3 has 15 amino acids. Germline V gene lookup returns CDR1 LNHDA and CDR2 SQIVND (reference sequence). In DNA form, the CDR3 reads TGTGCCAGTAGCACCCCGGGGGGGCGGGACACTGAAGCTTTCTTT. It codes for CASSTPGGRDTEAFF.

This clone was picked up one time. The chain has TRBV11-2 and TRBJ1-5; D is ambiguous. Trimming left V 1 base short and J 0 bases short, with 13 bases between. The CDR3 contains 17 residues. Germline assignment: CDR1 SGHAT and CDR2 FQNNGV. The CDR3 spells CASSLGSIYDSNQPQHF. The DNA for the CDR3 is TGTGCCAGCAGCTTAGGGAGCATCTACGATAGCAATCAGCCCCAGCATTTT.

The V gene is TRBV10-1, the J gene TRBJ2-1; weak D call: TRBD1 (5 bases). Germline V CDR1 and CDR2: WNHNN, SYGVQD (reference sequence). This CDR3 spans 15 amino acids. The V and J ends lost 8 bases and 7 bases respectively, with 21 bases between them. CDR3 in DNA: TGCGCCAGCCATTTAGTACAGGTTAATAGGAATGAGCAGTTCTTC. Its protein product is CASHLVQVNRNEQFF.

In DNA, the CDR3 is TGTGCCAGCAGCTTAGCGGGACAGGTCTACGAGCAGTACTTC. Translating gives CASSLAGQVYEQYF. The J gene is TRBJ2-7, the V gene TRBV7-9; 8 nucleotides line up with TRBD1. J lost 3 bases, V lost 0 bases, and 1 base had no gene match. The CDR3 runs 14 residues. Germline V CDR1 and CDR2: SEHNR, FQNEAQ (reference sequence).

The rearrangement joins TRBV27 to TRBJ1-2, with 10 bases lining up with TRBD1. From germline, CDR1 is MNHEY and CDR2 SMNVEV (reference sequence). Losses at the gene ends were 5 bases for V and 6 bases for J; bases not matched to a gene: 9. The CDR3 length is 15 residues. The CDR3 region is CASSHEPTGGDGYTF. The CDR3 bases are TGTGCCAGCAGTCACGAACCGACAGGGGGCGATGGCTACACCTTC.

The rearrangement joins TRBV2 to TRBJ1-5; possible D gene TRBD1, 5 bases. This CDR3 has 12 residues. V was trimmed by 3 bases and J by 10 bases, leaving 10 bases between them. CDR1 is SNHLY, CDR2 FYNNEI, per germline. CDR3 loop: CASSEGGGPQHF. CDR3 in DNA: TGTGCCAGCAGTGAGGGGGGGGGTCCCCAGCATTTT.

The V gene is TRBV4-1, the J gene TRBJ2-5; tentative D call: TRBD1 (6 bases). With 4 bases removed from V and 10 bases from J, the gap between germline ends came to 13 bases. Germline V gives CDR1 MGHRA, CDR2 YSYEKL. This CDR3 is 12 amino acids long. The chain's CDR3 is CASSLLGQSQYF. The CDR3 DNA sequence: TGCGCCAGCAGCCTTCTAGGACAGAGCCAGTACTTC.

The chain recombines TRBV4-1 with TRBJ1-2; D remains unclear. Germline V lookup: CDR1 MGHRA, CDR2 YSYEKL. The CDR3 contains 13 residues. V dropped 0 bases and J dropped 7 bases, with 9 bases sitting between them. Written as DNA, the CDR3 is TGCGCCAGCAGCCAAGACGCATCCGGTGGCTACACCTTC. This gives the protein CASSQDASGGYTF.

This sequence joins TRBV2 and TRBJ2-1; D is possibly TRBD1 (5 bases). Looked up from germline, CDR1 is SNHLY and CDR2 is FYNNEI. Trimming stripped 1 base from V and 8 bases from J, with 15 bases between. This CDR3 region has 15 residues. Written as DNA, the CDR3 is TGTGCCAGCAGTGAAGGGGGCAGGTTTATCGATGAGCAGTTCTTC. It codes for CASSEGGRFIDEQFF.

Only one count was recorded for this clone. The chain is built from TRBV19 and TRBJ1-5, with D perhaps matching TRBD1 (6 bases). V was shortened by 3 bases and J by 6 bases, with 15 bases between the two germline ends. This CDR3 spans 15 amino acids. Per germline, CDR1 LNHDA and CDR2 SQIVND (reference sequence). This CDR3 reads CASSIFMGAGQPQHF. In DNA form, the CDR3 reads TGTGCCAGTAGTATCTTCATGGGGGCAGGTCAGCCCCAGCATTTT.

The gene calls are TRBV2 and TRBJ2-7; TRBD2 matches 7 bases. This CDR3 comprises 13 residues. Losses at the gene ends were 9 bases for V and 0 bases for J; bases not matched to a gene: 5. The V gene's germline CDR1 is SNHLY and CDR2 FYNNEI. The CDR3 reads CARGRESSYEQYF. CDR3 coding DNA: TGTGCCAGGGGGCGGGAGAGCTCCTACGAGCAGTACTTC.

V is TRBV5-6 and J is TRBJ2-3; TRBD2 aligns across 15 bases. Unmatched junction bases numbered 7, after V lost 3 bases and J lost 2 bases. The germline V gene encodes CDR1 SGHDT and CDR2 YYEEEE. CDR3 length: 18 residues. This CDR3 is CASSWRGLAGGYTDTQYF. The CDR3 region has the DNA TGTGCCAGCAGCTGGAGGGGACTAGCGGGGGGATACACAGATACGCAGTATTTT.

A few counts support this clone. The chain is built from TRBV19 and TRBJ1-2; perhaps TRBD1 as D (5 bases). The CDR3 runs 15 residues. CDR1 and CDR2 (germline): LNHDA, SQIVND (reference sequence). The V end was cut by 3 bases, the J end by 4 bases, with 15 bases between. CDR3 protein: CASSIRGGIGYGYTF. CDR3 coding DNA: TGTGCCAGTAGTATCCGTGGGGGGATCGGCTATGGCTACACCTTC.

The rearrangement joins TRBV11-2 to TRBJ1-2, with TRBD1 as a possible D gene (5 bases). The germline V gene encodes CDR1 SGHAT and CDR2 FQNNGV. Trimming cost V 5 bases and J 2 bases, with 18 bases left between them. The CDR3 spans 16 residues. The CDR3 bases are TGTGCCAGCAGCACCGCGCGTCGGGGGAAGAACTATGGCTACACCTTC. Its translation is CASSTARRGKNYGYTF.

CDR3 amino acids: CASSSQGMDTEAFF. The DNA for the CDR3 is TGCGCCAGCAGCTCACAGGGTATGGACACTGAAGCTTTCTTT. This chain links TRBV5-1 with TRBJ1-1; the D gene is possibly TRBD1 (6 bases). The ends were cut back, 3 bases at V and 3 bases at J, with 12 bases in the middle. The CDR3 contains 14 residues. Germline lookup yields CDR1 SGHRS and CDR2 YFSETQ.

V is TRBV7-2 and J is TRBJ2-3, with TRBD2 identical over 7 bases. The CDR3 extends over 18 amino acids. Germline trimming cut 1 base from V and 2 bases from J; bases unmatched to any gene: 12. Germline lookup yields CDR1 SGHTA and CDR2 FQGNSA. In DNA form, the CDR3 reads TGTGCCAGCAGCTTAGTGGTTCGTGGGACTAATCCCACAGATACGCAGTATTTT. It yields the protein CASSLVVRGTNPTDTQYF.

The genes are TRBV19 and TRBJ1-1; no firm D call. Germline V gives CDR1 LNHDA, CDR2 SQIVND (reference sequence). The CDR3 is made up of 12 amino acids. Trimming removed 5 bases at V and 1 base at J, with 5 bases between. CDR3: CASSARNTEAFF. The CDR3 DNA reads as TGTGCCAGTAGTGCCAGGAACACTGAAGCTTTCTTT.